This T cell receptor (beta chain) was identified in a study of T-cell reconstitution after alpha-beta-depleted transplantation in children. Preparing the TCRbeta library involved the use of unique molecular identifiers. TCRdb called the PCR reads again in MiXCR, with one record for every CDR3 protein. The repertoire holds about 240,000 distinct CDR3 sequences, approximately 12% seen once, with 2% to 3% in the top ten. The CDR3 is 18 residues long. V lost 6 bases, J lost 6 bases, and 28 bases lay in between. This clonotype appeared many times. The sequencing used PBMCs from the stem cell graft donor, collected from the stem cell graft. The TCR comes from a human donor who donated a stem cell graft to a child with acute lymphoblastic leukemia. V gene TRBV12-3 or TRBV12-4 combines with J gene TRBJ2-3, with a weak D call TRBD2 (5 bases). CDR3 coding DNA: TGTGCCAGCAGATCCATCCTCTTCAGCGGTCGCCTGGGGGATACGCAGTATTTT. It translates to CASRSILFSGRLGDTQYF.